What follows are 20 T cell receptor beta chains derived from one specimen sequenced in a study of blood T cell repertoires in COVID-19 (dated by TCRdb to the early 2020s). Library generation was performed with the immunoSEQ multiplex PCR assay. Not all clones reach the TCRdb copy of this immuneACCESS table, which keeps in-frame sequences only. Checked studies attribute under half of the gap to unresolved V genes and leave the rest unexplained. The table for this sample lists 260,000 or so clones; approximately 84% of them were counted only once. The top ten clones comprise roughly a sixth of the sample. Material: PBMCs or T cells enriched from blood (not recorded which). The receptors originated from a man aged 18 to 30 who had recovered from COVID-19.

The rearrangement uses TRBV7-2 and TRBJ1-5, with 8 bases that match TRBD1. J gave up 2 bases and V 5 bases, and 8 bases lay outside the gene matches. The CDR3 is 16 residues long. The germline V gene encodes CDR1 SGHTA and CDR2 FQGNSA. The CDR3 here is CASSQDGQGGNQPQHF. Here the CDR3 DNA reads TGTGCCAGCAGCCAAGATGGACAGGGTGGCAATCAGCCCCAGCATTTT.

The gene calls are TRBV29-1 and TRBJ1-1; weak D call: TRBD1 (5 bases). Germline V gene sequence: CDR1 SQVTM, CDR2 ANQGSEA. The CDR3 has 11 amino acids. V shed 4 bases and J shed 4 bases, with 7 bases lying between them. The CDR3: CSVARATEAFF. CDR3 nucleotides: TGCAGCGTTGCCAGGGCCACTGAAGCTTTCTTT.

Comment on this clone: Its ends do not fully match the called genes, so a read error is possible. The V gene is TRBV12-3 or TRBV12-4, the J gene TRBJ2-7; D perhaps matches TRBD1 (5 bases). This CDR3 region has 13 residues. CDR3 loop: CASSQGFSHEQYF. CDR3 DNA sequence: TGTGCCAGTAGCCAGGGATTCTCCCACGAGCAGTACTTC.

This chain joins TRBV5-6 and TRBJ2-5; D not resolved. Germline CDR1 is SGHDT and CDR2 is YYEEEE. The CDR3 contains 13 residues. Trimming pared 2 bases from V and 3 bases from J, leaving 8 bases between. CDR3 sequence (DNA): TGTGCCAGCAGCTTTTCGGCGGAAGAGACCCAGTACTTC. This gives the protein CASSFSAEETQYF.

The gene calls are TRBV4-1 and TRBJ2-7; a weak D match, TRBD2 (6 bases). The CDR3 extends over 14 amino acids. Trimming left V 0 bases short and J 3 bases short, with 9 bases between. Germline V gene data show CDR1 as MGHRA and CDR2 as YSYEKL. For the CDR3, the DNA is TGCGCCAGCAGCCAAGATCCGGGAGTCTACGAGCAGTACTTC. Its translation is CASSQDPGVYEQYF.

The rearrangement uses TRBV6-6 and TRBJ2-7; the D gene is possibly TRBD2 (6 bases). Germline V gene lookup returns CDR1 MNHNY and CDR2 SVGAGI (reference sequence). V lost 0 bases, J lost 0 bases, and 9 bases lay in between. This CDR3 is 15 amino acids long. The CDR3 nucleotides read TGTGCCAGCAGTTACTCCGGTAGCGGCTCCTACGAGCAGTACTTC. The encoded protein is CASSYSGSGSYEQYF.

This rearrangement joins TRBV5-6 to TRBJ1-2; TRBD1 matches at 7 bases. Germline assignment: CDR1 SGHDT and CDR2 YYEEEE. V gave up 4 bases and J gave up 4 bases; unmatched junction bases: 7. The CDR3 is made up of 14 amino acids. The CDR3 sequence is CASSHRGAPYGYTF. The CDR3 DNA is TGTGCCAGCAGCCACAGGGGAGCACCCTATGGCTACACCTTC.

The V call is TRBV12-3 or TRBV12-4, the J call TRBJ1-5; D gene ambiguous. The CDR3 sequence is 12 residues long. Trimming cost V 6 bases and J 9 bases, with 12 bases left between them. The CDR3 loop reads CASSLGSVPQHF. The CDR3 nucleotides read TGTGCCAGCAGCCTCGGTTCTGTGCCCCAGCATTTT.

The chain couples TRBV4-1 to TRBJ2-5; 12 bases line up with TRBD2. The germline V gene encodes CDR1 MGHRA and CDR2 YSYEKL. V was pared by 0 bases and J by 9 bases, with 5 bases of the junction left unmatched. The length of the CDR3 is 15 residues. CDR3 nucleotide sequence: TGCGCCAGCAGCCAAGACTACCTAGCGGGAGGGGCCCAGTACTTC. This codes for CASSQDYLAGGAQYF.

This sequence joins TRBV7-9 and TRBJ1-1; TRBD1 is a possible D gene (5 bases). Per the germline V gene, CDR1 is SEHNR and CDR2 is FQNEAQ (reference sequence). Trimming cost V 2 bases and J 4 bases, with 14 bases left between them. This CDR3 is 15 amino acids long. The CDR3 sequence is CASSLLEGTATEAFF. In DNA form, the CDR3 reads TGTGCCAGCAGCTTATTGGAGGGGACGGCCACTGAAGCTTTCTTT.

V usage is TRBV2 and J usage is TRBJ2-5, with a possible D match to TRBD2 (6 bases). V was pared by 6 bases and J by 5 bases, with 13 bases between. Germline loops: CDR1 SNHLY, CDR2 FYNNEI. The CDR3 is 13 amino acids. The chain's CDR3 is CASRESGGETQYF. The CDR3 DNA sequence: TGTGCCAGCAGGGAGAGCGGAGGGGAGACCCAGTACTTC.

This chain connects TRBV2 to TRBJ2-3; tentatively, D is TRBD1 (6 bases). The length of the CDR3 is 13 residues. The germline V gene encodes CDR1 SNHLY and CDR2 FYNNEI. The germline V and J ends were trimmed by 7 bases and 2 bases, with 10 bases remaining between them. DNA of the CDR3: TGTGCCAGCAAGGCAGGGGTCACAGATACGCAGTATTTT. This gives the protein CASKAGVTDTQYF.

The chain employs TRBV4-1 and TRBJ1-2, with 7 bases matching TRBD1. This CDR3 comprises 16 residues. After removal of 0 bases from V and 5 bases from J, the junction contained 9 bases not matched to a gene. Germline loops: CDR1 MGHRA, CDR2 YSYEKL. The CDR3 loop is CASSQEGTGTAYGYTF. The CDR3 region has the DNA TGCGCCAGCAGCCAAGAGGGGACCGGGACAGCTTATGGCTACACCTTC.

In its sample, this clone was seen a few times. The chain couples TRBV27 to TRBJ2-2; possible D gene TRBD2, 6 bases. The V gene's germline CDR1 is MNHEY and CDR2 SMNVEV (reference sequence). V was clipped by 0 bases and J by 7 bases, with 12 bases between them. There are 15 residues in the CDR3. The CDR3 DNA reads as TGTGCCAGCAGTTTATCGGGGGGAGTAGGCGGGGAGCTGTTTTTT. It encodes CASSLSGGVGGELFF.

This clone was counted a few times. The CDR3, as DNA: TGCAGTGCTAGTTTGGAAAAGGGGCGCTCCTACGAGCAGTACTTC. Translation gives CSASLEKGRSYEQYF. The rearrangement links TRBV20-1 to TRBJ2-7; a possible D gene is TRBD1 (5 bases). This CDR3 is built from 15 residues. V shed 3 bases and J shed 0 bases, with 15 bases lying between them. CDR1 is DFQATT, CDR2 SNEGSKA, per germline (reference sequence).

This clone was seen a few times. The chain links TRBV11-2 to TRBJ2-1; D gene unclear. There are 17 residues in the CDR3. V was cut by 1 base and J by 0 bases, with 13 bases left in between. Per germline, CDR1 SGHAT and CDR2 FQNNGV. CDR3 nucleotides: TGTGCCAGCAGCTTAGTAGAACTCCACTTCTCCTACAATGAGCAGTTCTTC. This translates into CASSLVELHFSYNEQFF.

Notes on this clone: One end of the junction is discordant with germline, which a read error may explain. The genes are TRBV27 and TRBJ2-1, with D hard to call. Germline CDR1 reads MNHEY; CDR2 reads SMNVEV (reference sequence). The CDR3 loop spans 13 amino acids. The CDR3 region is CASSLRSSNEQFF. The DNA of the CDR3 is TGTGCCAGCAGTTTGAGGTCCTCCAATGAGCAGTTCTTC.

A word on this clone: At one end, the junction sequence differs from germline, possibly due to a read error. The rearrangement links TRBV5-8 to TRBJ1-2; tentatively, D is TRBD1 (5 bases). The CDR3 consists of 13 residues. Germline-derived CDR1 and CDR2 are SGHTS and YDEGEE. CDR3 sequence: CASSLATGPIRKF. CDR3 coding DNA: TGTGCCAGCAGCCTGGCTACAGGTCCGATAAGAAAGTTC. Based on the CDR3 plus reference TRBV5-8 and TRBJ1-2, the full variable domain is EAGVTQSPTHLIKTRGQQATLRCSPISGHTSVYWYQQALGLGLQFLLWYDEGEERNRGNFPPRFSGRQFPNYSSELNVNALELEDSALYLCASSLATGPIRKFGSGTRLTVV.

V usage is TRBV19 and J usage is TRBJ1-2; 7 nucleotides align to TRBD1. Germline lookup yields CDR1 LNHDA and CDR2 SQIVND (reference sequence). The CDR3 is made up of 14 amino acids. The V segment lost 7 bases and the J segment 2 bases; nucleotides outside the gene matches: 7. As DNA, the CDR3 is TGTGCCAGTAACGAAAGGGGGCGGAACTATGGCTACACCTTC. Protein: CASNERGRNYGYTF.

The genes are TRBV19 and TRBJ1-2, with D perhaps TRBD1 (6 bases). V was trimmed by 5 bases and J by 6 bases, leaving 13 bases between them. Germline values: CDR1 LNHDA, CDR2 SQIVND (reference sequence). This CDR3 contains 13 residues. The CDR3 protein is CASSWRTGNGYTF. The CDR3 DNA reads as TGTGCCAGTAGTTGGAGAACAGGGAATGGCTACACCTTC. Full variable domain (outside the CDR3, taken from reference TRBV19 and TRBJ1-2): DGGITQSPKYLFRKEGQNVTLSCEQNLNHDAMYWYRQDPGQGLRLIYYSQIVNDFQKGDIAEGYSVSREKKESFPLTVTSAQKNPTAFYLCASSWRTGNGYTFGSGTRLTVV.